The 15 T cell receptor beta chains below all came from one sample that was sequenced in a study of technical replicates of blood from a handful of donors. This table comes from immunoSEQ multiplex PCR, and its TCRdb copy is limited to in-frame clones, with some not included. Of about 91,000 clones in the sample, around 92% were seen once. The source material was T cells isolated from PBMCs. The origin of the receptors is a human donor in good health.

This sequence joins TRBV2 and TRBJ2-2, with D possibly being TRBD1 (6 bases). The germline V gene has CDR1 SNHLY and CDR2 FYNNEI. The CDR3 covers 15 residues. V lost 4 bases to trimming and J lost 0 bases, with 9 bases between them. The CDR3 nucleotides read TGTGCCAGCAGTGGTAGGACAGCGAACACCGGGGAGCTGTTTTTT. Its protein product is CASSGRTANTGELFF.

The chain links TRBV7-9 to TRBJ2-5; D gene unclear. Germline CDR1 reads SEHNR; CDR2 reads FQNEAQ (reference sequence). CDR3 length equals 12 residues. V lost 5 bases to trimming and J lost 3 bases, with 7 bases between them. The chain's CDR3 is CASSLFKETQYF. DNA of the CDR3: TGTGCCAGCAGCCTCTTTAAAGAGACCCAGTACTTC.

The V and J genes are TRBV15 and TRBJ2-1; 7 bases are shared with TRBD1. CDR1 is LNHNV, CDR2 YYDKDF, per germline (reference sequence). This CDR3 region has 17 residues. Trimming at V came to 1 base and at J to 8 bases, leaving 14 bases not matched to a gene. The CDR3 loop is CATSRVIEGARVDEQFF. The CDR3 nucleotides read TGTGCCACCAGCAGAGTCATAGAGGGGGCGAGAGTGGATGAGCAGTTCTTC.

The genes are TRBV6-6 and TRBJ1-2; D might be TRBD1 (5 bases). Germline CDR1 MNHNY, CDR2 SVGAGI (reference sequence). Trimming removed 0 bases at V and 8 bases at J, with 16 bases between. The CDR3 length is 15 residues. CDR3 amino acids: CASSYSAGLSYGYTF. As DNA, the CDR3 is TGTGCCAGCAGTTACTCGGCAGGGTTATCTTACGGCTACACCTTC.

The rearrangement uses TRBV2 and TRBJ2-7; 12 bases map to TRBD2. CDR1 and CDR2 (germline): SNHLY, FYNNEI. The J segment lost 0 bases and the V segment lost 5 bases, leaving 2 bases of the junction unmatched. This CDR3 is 15 amino acids long. The CDR3 region has the DNA TGTGCCAGCAGTTTACTAGCGGGGGGCTCCTACGAGCAGTACTTC. Its translation: CASSLLAGGSYEQYF.

The chain uses TRBV2 and TRBJ1-2, with D perhaps matching TRBD1 (5 bases). CDR3 size: 14 residues. Per germline, CDR1 SNHLY and CDR2 FYNNEI. Trimming cost V 2 bases and J 4 bases, with 11 bases left between them. CDR3 protein: CASSERGTGYGYTF. In nucleotides, the CDR3 is TGTGCCAGCAGTGAACGGGGGACTGGCTATGGCTACACCTTC.

V and J are TRBV28 and TRBJ2-5; D gene uncertain. V lost 2 bases and J lost 5, with 12 bases in between. Germline CDR1 is MDHEN and CDR2 is SYDVKM. The CDR3 runs to 14 residues. The CDR3 region is CASSLTTTPETQYF. The CDR3 region has the DNA TGTGCCAGCAGTTTAACAACCACGCCGGAGACCCAGTACTTC.

The rearrangement joins TRBV16 to TRBJ1-4; maybe TRBD1 (6 bases). Trimming removed 0 bases at V and 4 bases at J, with 12 bases between. Germline-derived CDR1 and CDR2 are KGHSY and FQNENV. CDR3 length equals 16 residues. The CDR3 DNA reads as TGTGCCAGCAGCCAATCGGCAGGGGCGAGTAATGAAAAACTGTTTTTT. Translation gives CASSQSAGASNEKLFF.

J is TRBJ1-2 and V is TRBV11-2; 7 bases line up with TRBD1. V lost 4 bases and J lost 8; bases outside the gene matches: 13. Germline loops: CDR1 SGHAT, CDR2 FQNNGV. The CDR3 runs to 15 residues. The CDR3 spells CASSSGQLQLGGYTF. The DNA for the CDR3 is TGTGCCAGCAGCTCGGGACAGCTTCAACTCGGGGGCTACACCTTC. Using reference TRBV11-2 and TRBJ1-2 for the parts outside the CDR3, the full variable domain is EAGVAQSPRYKIIEKRQSVAFWCNPISGHATLYWYQQILGQGPKLLIQFQNNGVVDDSQLPKDRFSAERLKGVDSTLKIQPAKLEDSAVYLCASSSGQLQLGGYTFGSGTRLTVV.

This clone was seen just once. The CDR3 DNA follows: TGTGCCAGCAGTTTATCCGGGGAGGGAACTAATGAAAAACTGTTTTTT. It codes for CASSLSGEGTNEKLFF. The chain combines TRBV27 with TRBJ1-4, with D unclear. The V gene's germline CDR1 is MNHEY and CDR2 SMNVEV (reference sequence). V was clipped by 0 bases and J by 1 base, with 9 bases between them. The CDR3 spans 16 residues.

This clone was observed a handful of times. The chain uses TRBV7-9 and TRBJ2-7; D possibly corresponds to TRBD1 (7 bases). The CDR3 spans 16 residues. The germline V gene encodes CDR1 SEHNR and CDR2 FQNEAQ (reference sequence). V lost 0 bases to trimming and J lost 1 base, with 13 bases between them. Written as DNA, the CDR3 is TGTGCCAGCAGCTTAGCCGGCCAGGGGGGATCCTACGAGCAGTACTTC. It specifies CASSLAGQGGSYEQYF.

This clone appeared a few times. The J gene is TRBJ1-2, the V gene TRBV29-1; TRBD1 matches at 7 bases. Unmatched junction bases numbered 2, after V lost 5 bases and J lost 2 bases. CDR1 is SQVTM and CDR2 is ANQGSEA in the germline V gene. This CDR3 has 12 residues. CDR3 in amino acids: CSVKTGNYGYTF. The CDR3 bases are TGCAGCGTTAAGACAGGGAACTATGGCTACACCTTC.

The rearrangement uses TRBV19 and TRBJ2-1, with D possibly TRBD2 on 5 matching bases. Germline V lookup: CDR1 LNHDA, CDR2 SQIVND (reference sequence). V lost 7 bases, J lost 7 bases, and 17 bases lay in between. The CDR3 totals 14 residues. The CDR3 loop reads CASNLAAGRNEQFF. The CDR3 DNA reads TGTGCCAGTAACCTAGCAGCAGGTAGGAATGAGCAGTTCTTC.

The chain employs TRBV7-3 and TRBJ2-3; tentative D call: TRBD2 (5 bases). CDR1 is SGHTA, CDR2 FQGTGA, per germline. Trimming shortened V by 2 bases and J by 2 bases, and 14 bases separated the two germline ends. The CDR3 has 16 residues. This CDR3 reads CASSLEPGRATDTQYF. The CDR3 nucleotides read TGTGCCAGCAGCTTAGAGCCGGGGAGAGCCACAGATACGCAGTATTTT.

This clone was found a few times. This chain uses TRBV6-1 with TRBJ1-1; D unclear. CDR1 is MNHNS, CDR2 SASEGT, per germline. V was shortened by 2 bases and J by 1 base, with 11 bases between the two germline ends. The CDR3 is 15 amino acids. This CDR3 reads CASSELRGGNTEAFF. Written as DNA, the CDR3 is TGTGCCAGCAGTGAATTACGGGGAGGGAACACTGAAGCTTTCTTT.